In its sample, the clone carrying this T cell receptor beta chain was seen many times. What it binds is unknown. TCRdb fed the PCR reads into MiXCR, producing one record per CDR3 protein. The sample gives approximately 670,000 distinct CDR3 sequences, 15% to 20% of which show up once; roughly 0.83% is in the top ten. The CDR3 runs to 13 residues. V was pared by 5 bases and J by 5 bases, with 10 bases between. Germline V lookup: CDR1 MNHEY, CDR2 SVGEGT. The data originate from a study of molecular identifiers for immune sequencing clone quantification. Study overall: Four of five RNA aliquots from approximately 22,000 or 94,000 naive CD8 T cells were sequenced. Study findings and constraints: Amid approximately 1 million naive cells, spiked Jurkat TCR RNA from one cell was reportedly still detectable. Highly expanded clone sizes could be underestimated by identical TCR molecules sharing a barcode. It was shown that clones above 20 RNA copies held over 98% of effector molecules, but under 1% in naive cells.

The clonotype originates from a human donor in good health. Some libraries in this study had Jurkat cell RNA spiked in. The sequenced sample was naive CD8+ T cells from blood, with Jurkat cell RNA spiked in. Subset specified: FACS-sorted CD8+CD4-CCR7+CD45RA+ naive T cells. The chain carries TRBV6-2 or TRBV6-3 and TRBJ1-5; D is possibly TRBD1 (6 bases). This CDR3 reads CASSTGHYQPQHF. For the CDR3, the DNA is TGTGCCAGCAGTACGGGACATTATCAGCCCCAGCATTTT.